This TCR beta chain was identified during a study of T cell repertoires in aging, cancer and after chemotherapy. Overall study: Six age groups, ranging from 30 or younger to 70 or older, included the donors. Pre- and post-chemotherapy samples were paired from glioblastoma patients treated with temozolomide-based therapy. About 9 million TCR reads made up the full dataset.

Multiplex touch-down PCR with TRB-A/B primers amplified rearranged V-D-J TRB sequences. Via MiXCR, TCRdb re-called the multiplex PCR reads, giving one row per CDR3 protein. The table records about 2,200 distinct CDR3 sequences, 25% to 35% of them present only once. Findings of the study overall: Age-matched healthy donors had significantly more diverse, less clonal blood TCR repertoires than untreated cancer patients.

From germline, CDR1 is DFQATT and CDR2 SNEGSKA (reference sequence). The CDR3 runs 15 residues. Trimming took off 5 bases at V and 0 bases at J, with 14 bases between the two ends. The template was genomic DNA from peripheral blood, not RNA. Comment on this clonotype: Its antigen is unidentified.

The J gene is TRBJ2-1, the V gene TRBV20-1, with D unresolved. Material: blood. The receptor's source is a human donor with a solid tumor. CDR3 sequence reads: CSAGDGESSYNEQFF. The CDR3 DNA reads as TGCAGTGCTGGGGATGGAGAGAGCTCCTACAATGAGCAGTTCTTC.